This TCR beta chain was obtained from a study of glioma-infiltrating T cells. The table lists this clonotype with a few counts. The target antigen is unknown. Study conclusions and caveats: CDR3 overlap between tissue and blood was very small.

Amplification of TCR alpha and beta CDR3 regions from RNA used iRepertoire nested multiplex PCR. For one-step reverse transcription and amplification, about 90-450 ng of tissue mRNA or PBMC total RNA was used. From the multiplex PCR reads, TCRdb called clonotypes with MiXCR, one entry per CDR3 protein. The data hold under 150,000 distinct CDR3 sequences, with under 25% observed a single time. Trimming cost V 5 bases and J 4 bases, with 17 bases left between them. The CDR3 covers 15 residues. Germline-derived CDR1 and CDR2 are SGHTA and FQGNSA. The sample was glioma tissue, nonneoplastic brain tissue, or PBMCs (not recorded which). The receptor was isolated from a human donor with low-grade glioma or glioblastoma, undergoing nonglioma brain surgery, or in good health (not recorded which). The genes are TRBV7-2 and TRBJ1-1; TRBD1 might be the D (5 bases). In nucleotides, the CDR3 is TGTGCCAGCAGCCGCGATAGTGGGGGAAGCACTGAAGCTTTCTTT. This translates into CASSRDSGGSTEAFF.